Presented here are 13 T cell receptor beta chains from one specimen sequenced in a study of T cells in Graves' hyperthyroidism and ophthalmopathy. RNA transcripts provided the source from which TCR beta CDR3 regions were amplified. First-round RT-PCR targeting the TCR CDR3 was performed with the HTBI primer set. TCRdb re-derived calls from the multiplex PCR reads in MiXCR, one entry per CDR3 protein. The sample has a few hundred thousand distinct CDR3 sequences; approximately 14% are singletons. The sequenced sample was blood. These receptors were taken from a woman under 30 with Graves' hyperthyroidism that later progressed to Graves' ophthalmopathy.

Ten or more counts support this clonotype. The CDR3 loop reads CASKGLAGANSYNEQFF. As DNA, the CDR3 is TGTGCCAGCAAAGGACTAGCGGGAGCCAACTCCTACAATGAGCAGTTCTTC. The V call is TRBV6-1, the J call TRBJ2-1; TRBD2 aligns across 13 bases. The trim removed 7 bases at V and 0 bases at J, leaving 6 bases unmatched. Germline V gene sequence: CDR1 MNHNS, CDR2 SASEGT. The CDR3 is made up of 17 amino acids.

This clonotype has ten or more counts. V is TRBV27 and J is TRBJ1-1, with D perhaps TRBD1 (5 bases). The germline V gene has CDR1 MNHEY and CDR2 SMNVEV (reference sequence). The CDR3 spans 13 residues. Trimming stripped 6 bases from V and 3 bases from J, with 11 bases between. The CDR3: CASSGGEHTEAFF. Written as DNA, the CDR3 is TGTGCCAGCAGCGGGGGGGAGCACACTGAAGCTTTCTTT.

This rearrangement joins TRBV11-2 to TRBJ2-7; 7 bases agree with TRBD2. Germline V gene lookup returns CDR1 SGHAT and CDR2 FQNNGV. The CDR3 sequence is 17 residues long. Trimming at V came to 1 base and at J to 7 bases, leaving 16 bases not matched to a gene. The CDR3 DNA reads TGTGCCAGCAGCTTAGTCCCGGGGGGAGGGCGCTTACGGGAGCAGTACTTC. Translating gives CASSLVPGGGRLREQYF.

Turning to this clonotype: Just one base apart from a much larger clone, this may be a read error. V usage is TRBV7-2 and J usage is TRBJ2-1; D perhaps matches TRBD2 (5 bases). V lost 5 bases to trimming and J lost 5 bases, with 22 bases between them. The CDR3 is made up of 17 amino acids. Germline V gene sequence: CDR1 SGHTA, CDR2 FQGNSA. The CDR3 DNA reads as TGTGCCAGCAGCCGACGCCCGCAAGCGGTTCGGGACAATGAGCAGTTCTTC. Translated, it gives CASSRRPQAVRDNEQFF.

This clonotype was seen many times. This rearrangement joins TRBV5-6 to TRBJ2-5; a possible D gene is TRBD1 (5 bases). The V end lost 0 bases, the J end lost 5 bases, and 14 bases lay between the germline ends. The CDR3 is 15 residues long. Germline CDR1 SGHDT, CDR2 YYEEEE. The CDR3 spells CASSLEQGWSETQYF. CDR3 DNA: TGTGCCAGCAGCTTGGAGCAGGGATGGAGTGAGACCCAGTACTTC.

This chain connects TRBV15 to TRBJ2-1; 14 positions agree with TRBD2. Germline CDR1 is LNHNV and CDR2 is YYDKDF (reference sequence). The CDR3 spans 18 residues. V lost 0 bases and J lost 6; bases outside the gene matches: 7. The CDR3 region is CATSRDLGTSGSGNEQFF. As DNA, the CDR3 is TGTGCCACCAGCAGAGATCTTGGGACTAGCGGGAGCGGCAATGAGCAGTTCTTC.

This clonotype turned up a few times. The chain employs TRBV4-2 and TRBJ2-1, with D perhaps TRBD2 (6 bases). V dropped 1 base and J dropped 7 bases, with 14 bases sitting between them. The CDR3 has 15 residues. Germline CDR1 reads LGHNA; CDR2 reads YNFKEQ. This chain's CDR3 is CASSQAPDYQNEQFF. CDR3 DNA sequence: TGTGCCAGCAGCCAAGCCCCGGACTACCAGAATGAGCAGTTCTTC.

This clonotype came up many times. V and J are TRBV27 and TRBJ2-2, with D hard to call. There are 12 residues in the CDR3. Germline CDR1 and CDR2: MNHEY and SMNVEV (reference sequence). The V end was cut by 1 base, the J end by 8 bases, with 5 bases between. The CDR3 protein is CASSLLGGELFF. CDR3 DNA: TGTGCCAGCAGTTTATTAGGAGGGGAGCTGTTTTTT.

The J gene is TRBJ2-5, the V gene TRBV7-9, with 7 bases aligning to TRBD1. Unmatched junction bases numbered 14, after V lost 5 bases and J lost 5 bases. Looked up from germline, CDR1 is SEHNR and CDR2 is FQNEAQ (reference sequence). This CDR3 region has 16 residues. CDR3 sequence: CASSPPTGFGVETQYF. CDR3 nucleotide sequence: TGTGCCAGCAGCCCCCCGACAGGGTTTGGCGTGGAGACCCAGTACTTC. Variable domain in full (rest from reference TRBV7-9 and TRBJ2-5): DTGVSQNPRHKITKRGQNVTFRCDPISEHNRLYWYRQTLGQGPEFLTYFQNEAQLEKSRLLSDRFSAERPKGSFSTLEIQRTEQGDSAMYLCASSPPTGFGVETQYFGPGTRLLVL.

This clonotype was recorded many times. The chain links TRBV11-2 to TRBJ2-7, with unresolved D. CDR1 is SGHAT, CDR2 FQNNGV, per germline. The V gene lost 0 bases and the J gene lost 2 bases, with 8 bases spanning the gap. The CDR3 runs to 14 residues. The CDR3 nucleotides read TGTGCCAGCAGCTTAGATCGCGCGACCTACGAGCAGTACTTC. Translation: CASSLDRATYEQYF.

This clonotype was detected many times. The chain joins TRBV5-1 to TRBJ2-1; 11 nucleotides match TRBD2. CDR1 and CDR2 (germline): SGHRS, YFSETQ. CDR3 length equals 16 residues. J gave up 6 bases and V 2 bases, and 7 bases lay outside the gene matches. DNA for the CDR3: TGCGCCAGCAGCTTTTCCCGTACTAGCGGGAGCAATGAGCAGTTCTTC. As protein: CASSFSRTSGSNEQFF. Full variable domain (outside the CDR3, taken from reference TRBV5-1 and TRBJ2-1): KAGVTQTPRYLIKTRGQQVTLSCSPISGHRSVSWYQQTPGQGLQFLFEYFSETQRNKGNFPGRFSGRQFSNSRSEMNVSTLELGDSALYLCASSFSRTSGSNEQFFGPGTRLTVL.

This clonotype came up many times. The chain uses TRBV19 and TRBJ2-7; no definite D call. This CDR3 spans 14 amino acids. CDR1 is LNHDA and CDR2 is SQIVND in the germline V gene (reference sequence). Between the trimmed V and J ends, which lost 5 bases and 2 bases, there was a span of 13 bases. The CDR3 loop reads CASSSRTATYEQYF. CDR3 DNA sequence: TGTGCCAGTAGTTCACGGACGGCTACCTACGAGCAGTACTTC.

This clonotype was detected a few times. V usage is TRBV19 and J usage is TRBJ1-2; D remains unclear. The CDR3 is made up of 14 amino acids. V was clipped by 3 bases and J by 0 bases, with 8 bases between them. Germline lookup yields CDR1 LNHDA and CDR2 SQIVND (reference sequence). The CDR3 loop is CASSITVTNYGYTF. The CDR3, as DNA: TGTGCCAGTAGTATCACGGTTACTAACTATGGCTACACCTTC.